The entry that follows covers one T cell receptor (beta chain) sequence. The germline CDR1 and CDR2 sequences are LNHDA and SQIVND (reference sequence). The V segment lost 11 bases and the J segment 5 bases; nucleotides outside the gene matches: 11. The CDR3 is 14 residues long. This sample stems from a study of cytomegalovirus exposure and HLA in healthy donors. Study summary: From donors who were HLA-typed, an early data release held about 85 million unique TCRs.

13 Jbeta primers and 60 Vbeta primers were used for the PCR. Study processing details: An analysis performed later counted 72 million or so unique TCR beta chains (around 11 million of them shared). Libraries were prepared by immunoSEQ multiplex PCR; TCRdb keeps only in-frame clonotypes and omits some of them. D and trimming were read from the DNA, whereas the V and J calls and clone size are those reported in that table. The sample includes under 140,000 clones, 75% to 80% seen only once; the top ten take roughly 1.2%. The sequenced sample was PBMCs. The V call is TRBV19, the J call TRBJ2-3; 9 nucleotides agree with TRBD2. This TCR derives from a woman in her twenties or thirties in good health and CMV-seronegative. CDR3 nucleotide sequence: TGTGCCGCCGGGACAGTAGCGGGAGTAGATACGCAGTATTTT. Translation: CAAGTVAGVDTQYF.